Listed below are T cell receptor beta chains from one sample, sequenced in a study of T cell responses to AZD1222 COVID-19 vaccine. Sequencing used immunoSEQ multiplex PCR; TCRdb keeps in-frame clones, though not all of them. The sample carries 90,000 to 100,000 clones, more than 85% recorded once. The sequencing here drew on peripheral blood, taken on day 0 of AZD1222 vaccination. All receptors come from an adult in good health. CDR3s include the opening cysteine and the closing phenylalanine or tryptophan. D genes are given only for firm matches. Rows may omit the clone size; those that give it use once, few, many or a size class.

NA	TRBV6-2/TRBV6-3	few	TRBJ1-2	13	TGTGCCAGCAGTAAGACAGGCAGCTATGGCTACACCTTC	CASSKTGSYGYTF
TRBD2	TRBV27	NA	TRBJ2-7	16	TGTGCCAGCAGTTTGGGACTAGCGGTCTTCTCCTACGAGCAGTACTTC	CASSLGLAVFSYEQYF
NA	TRBV7-3	NA	TRBJ1-1	16	TGTGCCAGCAGCCTGAGACAGGTGGCCTTGAACACTGAAGCTTTCTTT	CASSLRQVALNTEAFF
NA	TRBV6-2/TRBV6-3	NA	TRBJ1-5	13	TGTGCCAGCAGTTACGGCCCCAATCAGCCCCAGCATTTT	CASSYGPNQPQHF
TRBD2	TRBV4-1	NA	TRBJ2-5	17	TGCGCCAGCAGCCAACAAGAATCAACCTTAGGGGCGGGAGCCCAGTACTTC	CASSQQESTLGAGAQYF
TRBD2	TRBV14	NA	TRBJ2-7	14	TGTGCCAGCAGCCCGGCCGGGACTAACTACGAGCAGTACTTC	CASSPAGTNYEQYF
NA	TRBV2	NA	TRBJ2-2	14	TGTGCCAGCAGTGGAAGACAGGTTCTCGGGGAGCTGTTTTTT	CASSGRQVLGELFF
NA	TRBV11-2	NA	TRBJ1-1	15	TGTGCCAGCAGCTTAGGGTCGGGGGGGGCCACTGAAGCTTTCTTT	CASSLGSGGATEAFF
NA	TRBV9	NA	TRBJ2-5	14	TGTGCCAGCAGCGTTATGGGGCACCAAGAGACCCAGTACTTC	CASSVMGHQETQYF
NA	TRBV5-1	NA	TRBJ1-2	14	TGCGCCAGCAGCTTGCACAAGGAGGTCGATGGCTACACCTTC	CASSLHKEVDGYTF
TRBD1	TRBV6-5	few	TRBJ1-1	13	TGTGCCAGCGCGGCAGGGGGCTACACTGAAGCTTTCTTT	CASAAGGYTEAFF
TRBD2	TRBV7-2	NA	TRBJ2-5	14	TGTGCCAGCAGCTTAGTCTTGCGGGGGGAGACCCAGTACTTC	CASSLVLRGETQYF
TRBD1	TRBV5-5	NA	TRBJ2-5	14	TGTGCCAGCAGCGCAGGGGGCGCGGGGGAGACCCAGTACTTC	CASSAGGAGETQYF
TRBD2	TRBV9	NA	TRBJ2-7	16	TGTGCCAGCAGCTCGGGGGGGACTAGCGGGAGGAACGAGCAGTACTTC	CASSSGGTSGRNEQYF
NA	TRBV5-1	NA	TRBJ2-7	14	TGCGCCAGCAGCCCCCTGACAGCTTCCTACGAGCAGTACTTC	CASSPLTASYEQYF
NA	TRBV5-4	NA	TRBJ1-6	14	TGTGCCAGCAGCTTGCCAGAGTATAATTCACCCCTCCACTTT	CASSLPEYNSPLHF
NA	TRBV5-1	NA	TRBJ1-1	15	TGCGCCAGCAACAATTGGGCAGGCATGAACACTGAAGCTTTCTTT	CASNNWAGMNTEAFF
TRBD1	TRBV29-1	few	TRBJ2-2	14	TGCAGCGTTGCCAGGGACAGGGGAGCCGGGGAGCTGTTTTTT	CSVARDRGAGELFF
NA	TRBV4-3	NA	TRBJ1-2	17	TGCGCCAGCAGCCAAGATGCGTCATCAGACGGATTCTATGGCTACACCTTC	CASSQDASSDGFYGYTF
NA	TRBV28	NA	TRBJ1-2	13	TGTGCCAGCAGTTTTGTGGGGACGTGGGGCTACACCTTC	CASSFVGTWGYTF
TRBD2	TRBV4-3	NA	TRBJ2-7	15	TGCGCCAGCAGCCAAGAGGGTGCGGGAGCCTACGAGCAGTACTTC	CASSQEGAGAYEQYF
TRBD1	TRBV19	NA	TRBJ2-7	14	TGTGCCAGTAGACCGGGACAGAGCTCCTACGAGCAGTACTTC	CASRPGQSSYEQYF
NA	TRBV18	NA	TRBJ2-2	16	TGTGCCAGCTCACCACTCGACGGGCGGAACACCGGGGAGCTGTTTTTT	CASSPLDGRNTGELFF
TRBD2	TRBV7-9	NA	TRBJ2-5	15	TGTGCCAGCAGCCGCGGGCGGGGGGGACAAGAGACCCAGTACTTC	CASSRGRGGQETQYF
NA	TRBV30	NA	TRBJ2-5	12	TGTGCCTGGAGCAAGGAGTGGGAGACCCAGTACTTC	CAWSKEWETQYF
NA	TRBV27	NA	TRBJ1-3	16	TGTGCCAGCAGTGTACTCGGGACTCCGGACGGTGACACCATATATTTT	CASSVLGTPDGDTIYF
NA	TRBV7-2	NA	TRBJ2-7	14	TGTGCCAGCAGCTTAGTTCCCTCCCACTCCGTCAAGTACTTC	CASSLVPSHSVKYF
NA	TRBV12-3/TRBV12-4	NA	TRBJ1-1	13	TGTGCCAGCAGTTTGCAGGTGAACACTGAAGCTTTCTTT	CASSLQVNTEAFF
NA	TRBV5-8	NA	TRBJ1-1	16	TGTGCCAGCAGCTTGGTTTTGGGGGGGATGAACACTGAAGCTTTCTTT	CASSLVLGGMNTEAFF
NA	TRBV5-1	few	TRBJ2-7	15	TGCGCCAGCAGCTTTCGGGGAAGACTCAGTGGCGAGCAGTACTTC	CASSFRGRLSGEQYF
NA	TRBV7-2	NA	TRBJ1-1	13	TGTGCCAGCAGCCTGGGTCCAGAATATGAAGCTTTCTTT	CASSLGPEYEAFF
NA	TRBV10-1	NA	TRBJ2-7	13	TGCGCCAGCCCCAGAGGGGTGGGGTACGAGCAGTACTTC	CASPRGVGYEQYF
NA	TRBV29-1	once	TRBJ1-1	13	TGCAGCGTTGGAGGTTCAGGGAACGCTGAAGCTTTCTTT	CSVGGSGNAEAFF
NA	TRBV4-3	NA	TRBJ2-7	16	TGCGCCAGCAGCCAAGGGGCCGGGACAAATACCTACGAGCAGTACTTC	CASSQGAGTNTYEQYF
NA	TRBV15	NA	TRBJ2-7	14	TGTGCCACCAGCAGTCAGGCAGGTTCCTACGAGCAGTACTTC	CATSSQAGSYEQYF